This passage covers 26 T cell receptor beta chains from one sample sequenced in a study of beta chain features in type 1 diabetes. Expressed TCRB transcripts were sequenced, since all the RNA that had been isolated was reverse transcribed. TCRdb's table, derived via immunoSEQ multiplex PCR, lists solely in-frame clones and lacks some. This sample carries some 150,000 clones, 8.5% to 12% of them seen once, and the ten largest clones take under 1.5%. The sample consisted of naive CD4+ T cells from blood. The receptors originated from a man between 18 and 29 years old in good health.

This clone appeared a few times. This chain joins TRBV7-6 and TRBJ1-1; 7 bases line up with TRBD1. The V segment lost 5 bases and the J segment 5 bases; nucleotides outside the gene matches: 11. The CDR3 is made up of 15 amino acids. The germline gives CDR1 SGHVS, CDR2 FNYEAQ. CDR3 region: CASSTRQGRETEAFF. As DNA, the CDR3 is TGTGCCAGCAGCACCCGACAGGGTAGAGAAACTGAAGCTTTCTTT. The full variable domain, completed using reference TRBV7-6 and TRBJ1-1, is GAGVSQSPRYKVTKRGQDVALRCDPISGHVSLYWYRQALGQGPEFLTYFNYEAQQDKSGLPNDRFSAERPEGSISTLTIQRTEQRDSAMYRCASSTRQGRETEAFFGQGTRLTVV.

There are a few counts of this clone. The chain employs TRBV5-4 and TRBJ2-5, with 7 bases matching TRBD2. With V trimmed by 3 bases and J by 0 bases, 2 bases remained unmatched. The CDR3 runs 14 residues. Germline CDR1 reads SGHNT; CDR2 reads YYREEE (reference sequence). The CDR3 bases are TGTGCCAGCAGCTCCGGGGGGTACCAAGAGACCCAGTACTTC. This gives the protein CASSSGGYQETQYF.

The chain employs TRBV9 and TRBJ2-5; 7 bases align to TRBD1. CDR1 is SGDLS, CDR2 YYNGEE, per germline. The length of the CDR3 is 13 residues. V shed 3 bases and J 3 bases; nucleotides not matched to a gene: 2. In DNA, the CDR3 is TGTGCCAGCAGCGCAGGGACAGAAGAGACCCAGTACTTC. Encoded protein: CASSAGTEETQYF.

This clone was detected a few times. The chain has TRBV30 and TRBJ1-2; unclear D gene. Germline-derived CDR1 and CDR2 are GTSNPN and SVGIG (reference sequence). The V and J ends lost 0 bases and 3 bases respectively, with 8 bases between them. The CDR3 consists of 13 residues. As DNA, the CDR3 is TGTGCCTGGAGTGTCGGGAGAGACTATGGCTACACCTTC. Its translation is CAWSVGRDYGYTF.

This clone was seen more than once but under ten times. The chain recombines TRBV6-1 with TRBJ2-7; D unclear. The CDR3 runs to 14 residues. CDR1 is MNHNS and CDR2 is SASEGT in the germline V gene. V lost 2 bases, J lost 2 bases, and 10 bases lay in between. CDR3 protein: CASSEIHSAYEQYF. The CDR3 coding sequence is TGTGCCAGCAGTGAAATCCACAGTGCCTACGAGCAGTACTTC.

V gene TRBV7-9 combines with J gene TRBJ2-7; 11 bases map to TRBD1. The germline V gene encodes CDR1 SEHNR and CDR2 FQNEAQ (reference sequence). This CDR3 has 14 residues. V lost 6 bases to trimming and J lost 2 bases; unmatched junction nucleotides: 3. The CDR3 region is CASRGTGGAYEQYF. DNA of the CDR3: TGTGCCAGCAGGGGGACAGGGGGGGCCTACGAGCAGTACTTC.

There are a few counts of this clone. The CDR3 DNA reads as TGTGCCAGCAAAGGACTAGCGGGTCCGTCCTACAATGAGCAGTTCTTC. Protein: CASKGLAGPSYNEQFF. V is TRBV11-2 and J is TRBJ2-1; 11 nucleotides line up with TRBD2. CDR3 length: 16 residues. The germline CDR1 and CDR2 sequences are SGHAT and FQNNGV. V was clipped by 7 bases and J by 1 base; unmatched bases: 6. The entire variable domain, with the rest obtained from reference TRBV11-2 and TRBJ2-1, is as follows: EAGVAQSPRYKIIEKRQSVAFWCNPISGHATLYWYQQILGQGPKLLIQFQNNGVVDDSQLPKDRFSAERLKGVDSTLKIQPAKLEDSAVYLCASKGLAGPSYNEQFFGPGTRLTVL.

The J gene is TRBJ2-3, the V gene TRBV5-4; 8 positions agree with TRBD1. V lost 2 bases and J lost 2; bases outside the gene matches: 13. Looked up from germline, CDR1 is SGHNT and CDR2 is YYREEE (reference sequence). There are 18 residues in the CDR3. The CDR3 coding sequence is TGTGCCAGCAGCTTTTTCAGCCGACAGGGGTCATCCACAGATACGCAGTATTTT. Its translation: CASSFFSRQGSSTDTQYF.

The J gene is TRBJ1-6, the V gene TRBV19; a possible D gene is TRBD1 (6 bases). The CDR3 spans 15 residues. Germline assignment: CDR1 LNHDA and CDR2 SQIVND (reference sequence). V was cut by 5 bases and J by 6 bases, with 14 bases left in between. The CDR3 loop reads CASSVNRDVNSPLHF. The CDR3 nucleotides read TGTGCCAGTAGTGTGAACAGGGATGTTAATTCACCCCTCCACTTT.

This clone was seen a few times. This rearrangement joins TRBV7-2 to TRBJ2-7, with 12 positions matching TRBD1. Trimming cost V 1 base and J 3 bases; bases outside gene matches: 4. This CDR3 has 16 residues. Germline loops: CDR1 SGHTA, CDR2 FQGNSA. The CDR3 sequence is CASSLGGTGGIYEQYF. The DNA for the CDR3 is TGTGCCAGCAGCTTAGGGGGGACAGGGGGCATCTACGAGCAGTACTTC.

This clone was picked up a small number of times. The chain links TRBV5-4 to TRBJ2-1, with TRBD1 matching over 9 bases. CDR1 is SGHNT and CDR2 is YYREEE in the germline V gene (reference sequence). The V gene end was trimmed by 1 base and the J gene end by 4 bases; junction bases not matched to a gene: 3. The CDR3 loop spans 15 amino acids. In DNA form, the CDR3 reads TGTGCCAGCAGCTTGCGGGACAGGGTGTACAATGAGCAGTTCTTC. Its translation: CASSLRDRVYNEQFF.

The chain joins TRBV9 to TRBJ2-6; 8 bases are a match to TRBD1. The CDR3 contains 19 residues. Germline V gene data show CDR1 as SGDLS and CDR2 as YYNGEE. Trimming at V came to 4 bases and at J to 4 bases, leaving 16 bases not matched to a gene. Here the CDR3 reads CASSPMTTNRGAGANVLTF. DNA of the CDR3: TGTGCCAGCAGCCCCATGACCACTAACAGGGGGGCGGGGGCCAACGTCCTGACTTTC.

The chain carries TRBV21-1 and TRBJ1-2. TRBV21-1 is recorded as a pseudogene. This CDR3 spans 15 amino acids. In nucleotides, the CDR3 is TGTGCCAGCAGCAAAGTCTCGGGGGAAAACGATGGCTACACCTTC. It is translated as CASSKVSGENDGYTF.

This clone appeared a few times. J is TRBJ2-3 and V is TRBV29-1, with TRBD2 matching over 10 bases. Per the germline V gene, CDR1 is SQVTM and CDR2 is ANQGSEA. The CDR3 length is 18 residues. The J segment lost 6 bases and the V segment lost 1 base, leaving 16 bases of the junction unmatched. CDR3 region: CSVEAYGLQAGGRDTQYF. DNA of the CDR3: TGCAGCGTTGAAGCCTACGGGTTACAAGCGGGGGGGCGGGATACGCAGTATTTT.

This chain connects TRBV5-8 to TRBJ1-5, with D possibly being TRBD1 (5 bases). The CDR3 has 14 residues. V was trimmed by 2 bases and J by 7 bases, leaving 13 bases between them. Germline lookup yields CDR1 SGHTS and CDR2 YDEGEE. In DNA, the CDR3 is TGTGCCAGCAGCTTCAGGGTTCGGAGCCAGCCCCAGCATTTT. Translating gives CASSFRVRSQPQHF. Together with reference TRBV5-8 and TRBJ1-5, the CDR3 gives the full variable domain: EAGVTQSPTHLIKTRGQQATLRCSPISGHTSVYWYQQALGLGLQFLLWYDEGEERNRGNFPPRFSGRQFPNYSSELNVNALELEDSALYLCASSFRVRSQPQHFGDGTRLSIL.

This clone was counted between two and nine times. The chain uses TRBV5-4 and TRBJ2-5; D may be TRBD2 (6 bases). Per the germline V gene, CDR1 is SGHNT and CDR2 is YYREEE (reference sequence). The V end was cut by 0 bases, the J end by 4 bases, with 7 bases between. The length of the CDR3 is 13 residues. The CDR3 nucleotides read TGTGCCAGCAGCTTGGTGGGGGGAGAGACCCAGTACTTC. It yields the protein CASSLVGGETQYF.

V usage is TRBV4-2 and J usage is TRBJ1-1; D uncertain. This CDR3 contains 15 residues. Germline V gene lookup returns CDR1 LGHNA and CDR2 YNFKEQ. The V and J ends lost 0 bases and 6 bases respectively, with 14 bases between them. The CDR3 DNA sequence: TGTGCCAGCAGCCAAGACCCCACGGGGATCGCTGAAGCTTTCTTT. Amino acid sequence: CASSQDPTGIAEAFF.

In its sample, this clone was seen a few times. The V gene is TRBV18, the J gene TRBJ2-7; D might be TRBD1 (6 bases). Germline lookup yields CDR1 KGHSH and CDR2 LQKENI. The CDR3 runs to 14 residues. The V gene lost 3 bases and the J gene lost 2 bases, with 11 bases spanning the gap. This CDR3 reads CASSPPGQPYEQYF. CDR3 nucleotide sequence: TGTGCCAGCTCACCTCCGGGACAACCCTACGAGCAGTACTTC.

Note on this clone: This sample also contains other DNA sequences that code for the same CDR3. The gene calls are TRBV19 and TRBJ2-6; D is possibly TRBD1 (5 bases). V lost 4 bases and J 0 bases, leaving 10 bases between the germline ends. The CDR3 is made up of 16 amino acids. Germline V lookup: CDR1 LNHDA, CDR2 SQIVND (reference sequence). The CDR3 nucleotides read TGTGCCAGTAGTACTGGGGCGTTCTCTGGGGCCAACGTCCTGACTTTC. This sequence encodes CASSTGAFSGANVLTF.

The sample holds a few counts of this clone. The gene calls are TRBV5-1 and TRBJ1-6; D is unresolved. Trimming stripped 0 bases from V and 7 bases from J, with 8 bases between. The CDR3 loop spans 14 amino acids. Germline V gene data show CDR1 as SGHRS and CDR2 as YFSETQ. The CDR3 nucleotides read TGCGCCAGCAGCTTGGAAGGCGGGAATTCACCCCTCCACTTT. Residues: CASSLEGGNSPLHF.

The V and J genes are TRBV28 and TRBJ2-3; tentatively, D is TRBD2 (5 bases). The germline V gene encodes CDR1 MDHEN and CDR2 SYDVKM. The CDR3 contains 11 residues. CDR3 nucleotide sequence: TGTAGGACTCCCGGCACAGATACGCAGTATTTT. Its protein is CRTPGTDTQYF.

This clone was recorded at least ten times. This chain links TRBV7-9 with TRBJ1-2, with 9 bases matching TRBD1. The junction had 6 bases not matched to a gene; V was cut back by 3 bases and J by 4 bases. Germline lookup yields CDR1 SEHNR and CDR2 FQNEAQ (reference sequence). The CDR3 extends over 15 amino acids. The DNA of the CDR3 is TGTGCCAGCAGCTTGCAGACAGGGGGACCCTATGGCTACACCTTC. Translation gives CASSLQTGGPYGYTF.

V gene TRBV7-3 combines with J gene TRBJ2-3; 7 bases agree with TRBD2. Unmatched junction bases numbered 2, after V lost 2 bases and J lost 0 bases. The CDR3 length is 15 residues. Germline V gene sequence: CDR1 SGHTA, CDR2 FQGTGA. The CDR3 is CASSLGRVSTDTQYF. CDR3 DNA sequence: TGTGCCAGCAGCTTAGGGAGGGTCAGCACAGATACGCAGTATTTT.

This clone turned up a few times. The gene calls are TRBV4-1 and TRBJ2-1; the D gene is possibly TRBD2 (5 bases). Germline CDR1 MGHRA, CDR2 YSYEKL. This CDR3 is built from 15 residues. Trimming removed 0 bases from V and 0 bases from J, with 6 bases in between. In DNA, the CDR3 is TGCGCCAGCAGCCAAGACGCGGGCTCCTACAATGAGCAGTTCTTC. Amino acids: CASSQDAGSYNEQFF.

The rearrangement uses TRBV7-6 and TRBJ2-7; the D gene is possibly TRBD2 (6 bases). V dropped 3 bases and J dropped 3 bases, with 12 bases sitting between them. CDR1 is SGHVS and CDR2 is FNYEAQ in the germline V gene. This CDR3 region has 14 residues. The CDR3 protein is CASSLRTGVYEQYF. CDR3 nucleotide sequence: TGTGCCAGCAGCTTGAGGACGGGAGTCTACGAGCAGTACTTC.

Here the CDR3 reads CASSSRTDSGNTIYF. DNA of the CDR3: TGTGCCAGCAGCTCCCGGACAGACTCTGGAAACACCATATATTTT. This chain joins TRBV11-3 and TRBJ1-3, with D possibly TRBD1 on 6 matching bases. CDR1 SGHNT and CDR2 YENEEA come from the germline V gene. Deletions cut 4 bases from V and 0 bases from J, with 10 bases between. This CDR3 contains 15 residues.